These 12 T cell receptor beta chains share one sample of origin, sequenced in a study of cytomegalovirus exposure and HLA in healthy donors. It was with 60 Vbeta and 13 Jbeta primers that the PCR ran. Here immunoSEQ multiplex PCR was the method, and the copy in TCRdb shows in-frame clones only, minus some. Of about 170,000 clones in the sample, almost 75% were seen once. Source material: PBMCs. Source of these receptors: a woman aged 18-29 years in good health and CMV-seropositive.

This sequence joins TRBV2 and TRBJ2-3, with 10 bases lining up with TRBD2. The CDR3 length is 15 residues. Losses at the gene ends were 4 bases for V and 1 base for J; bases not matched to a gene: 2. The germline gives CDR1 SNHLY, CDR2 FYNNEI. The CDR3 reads CASSALAGGTDTQYF. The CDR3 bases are TGTGCCAGCAGTGCTCTAGCGGGGGGCACAGATACGCAGTATTTT.

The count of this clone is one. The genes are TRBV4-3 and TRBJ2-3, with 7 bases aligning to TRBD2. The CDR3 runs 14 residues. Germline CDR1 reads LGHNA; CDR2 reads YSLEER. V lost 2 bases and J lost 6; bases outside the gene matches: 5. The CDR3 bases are TGCGCCAGCAGCCAATCCAGCGGGGAGGATACGCAGTATTTT. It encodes CASSQSSGEDTQYF.

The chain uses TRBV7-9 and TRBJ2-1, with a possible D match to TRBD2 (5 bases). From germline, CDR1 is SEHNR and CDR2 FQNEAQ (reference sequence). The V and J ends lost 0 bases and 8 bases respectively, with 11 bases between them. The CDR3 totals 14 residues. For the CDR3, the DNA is TGTGCCAGCAGCTTAGCGCCCGGGGTGGATGAGCAGTTCTTC. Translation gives CASSLAPGVDEQFF.

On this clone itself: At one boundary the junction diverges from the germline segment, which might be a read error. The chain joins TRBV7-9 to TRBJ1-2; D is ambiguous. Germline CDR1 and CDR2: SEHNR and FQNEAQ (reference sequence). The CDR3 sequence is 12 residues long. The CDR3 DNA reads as TGTTCCAGCAGCTTAGTTGGTGGCGGCTACACCTTC. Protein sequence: CSSSLVGGGYTF. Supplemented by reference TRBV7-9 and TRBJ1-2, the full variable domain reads DTGVSQNPRHKITKRGQNVTFRCDPISEHNRLYWYRQTLGQGPEFLTYFQNEAQLEKSRLLSDRFSAERPKGSFSTLEIQRTEQGDSAMYLCSSSLVGGGYTFGSGTRLTVV.

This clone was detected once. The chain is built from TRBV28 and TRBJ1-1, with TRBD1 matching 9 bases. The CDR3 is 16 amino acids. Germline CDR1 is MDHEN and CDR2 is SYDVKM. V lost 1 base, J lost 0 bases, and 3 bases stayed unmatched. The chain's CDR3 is CASSLLGQGLNTEAFF. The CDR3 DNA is TGTGCCAGCAGTTTATTGGGACAGGGCTTGAACACTGAAGCTTTCTTT. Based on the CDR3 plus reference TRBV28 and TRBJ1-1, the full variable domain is DVKVTQSSRYLVKRTGEKVFLECVQDMDHENMFWYRQDPGLGLRLIYFSYDVKMKEKGDIPEGYSVSREKKERFSLILESASTNQTSMYLCASSLLGQGLNTEAFFGQGTRLTVV.

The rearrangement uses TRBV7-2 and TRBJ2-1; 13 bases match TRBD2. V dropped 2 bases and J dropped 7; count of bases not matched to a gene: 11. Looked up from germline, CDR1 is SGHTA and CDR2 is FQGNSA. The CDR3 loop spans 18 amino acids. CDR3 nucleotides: TGTGCCAGCAGCTTACGAGGATCGGGACTAGCGGGGCGGAATGAGCAGTTCTTC. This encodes CASSLRGSGLAGRNEQFF.

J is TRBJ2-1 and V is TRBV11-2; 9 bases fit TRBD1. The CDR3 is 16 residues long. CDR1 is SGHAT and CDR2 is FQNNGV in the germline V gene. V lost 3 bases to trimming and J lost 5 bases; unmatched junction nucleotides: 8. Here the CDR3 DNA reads TGTGCCAGCAGCTTGAGCTTCGGGACAGGGAACAATGAGCAGTTCTTC. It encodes CASSLSFGTGNNEQFF.

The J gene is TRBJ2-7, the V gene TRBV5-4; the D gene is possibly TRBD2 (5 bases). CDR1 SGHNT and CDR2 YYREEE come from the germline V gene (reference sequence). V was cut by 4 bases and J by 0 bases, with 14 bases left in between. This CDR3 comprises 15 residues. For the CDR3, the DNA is TGTGCCAGCAGCGCGAGGCCGGGGAACTCCTACGAGCAGTACTTC. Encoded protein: CASSARPGNSYEQYF.

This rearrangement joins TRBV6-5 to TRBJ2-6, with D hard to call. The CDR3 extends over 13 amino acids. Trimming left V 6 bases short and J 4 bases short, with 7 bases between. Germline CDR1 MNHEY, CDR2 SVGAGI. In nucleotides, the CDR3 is TGTGCCAGCAGACGGTTAGGGGCCAACGTCCTGACTTTC. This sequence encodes CASRRLGANVLTF.

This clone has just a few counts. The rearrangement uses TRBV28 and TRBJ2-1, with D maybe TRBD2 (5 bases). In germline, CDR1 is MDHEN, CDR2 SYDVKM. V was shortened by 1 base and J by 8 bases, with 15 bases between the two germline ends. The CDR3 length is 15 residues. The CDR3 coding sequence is TGTGCCAGCAGTTTATTTACTAGAGGTGCATATGAGCAGTTCTTC. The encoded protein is CASSLFTRGAYEQFF.

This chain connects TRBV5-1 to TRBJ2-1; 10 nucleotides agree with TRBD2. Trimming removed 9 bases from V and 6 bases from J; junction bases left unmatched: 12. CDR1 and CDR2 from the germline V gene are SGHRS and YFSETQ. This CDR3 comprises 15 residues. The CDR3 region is CATMDSGGPGNEQFF. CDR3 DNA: TGCGCCACCATGGATAGCGGGGGGCCGGGCAATGAGCAGTTCTTC.

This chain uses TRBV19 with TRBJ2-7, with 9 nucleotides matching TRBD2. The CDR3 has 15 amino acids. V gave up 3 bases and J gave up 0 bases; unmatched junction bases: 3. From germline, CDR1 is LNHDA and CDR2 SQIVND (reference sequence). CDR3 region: CASSIGGGVSYEQYF. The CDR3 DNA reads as TGTGCCAGTAGTATCGGCGGGGGGGTCTCCTACGAGCAGTACTTC.